This is a list of T cell receptor beta chains from one sample in a study of control samples from healthy donors and cancer patients. The protocol was immunoSEQ multiplex PCR, while the TCRdb copy is restricted to in-frame clones and leaves out a portion. The sample carries 110,000 or so clones, about 83% recorded once. The source material was blood. These receptors were collected from a man aged 25-40 years in good health. Each CDR3 is given with its conserved first and last residue. A D gene is named only where the DNA matches it firmly. Only some rows state a clone size, as once, few, many or a class for expanded clones.

TRBV6-4	TRBJ2-2	NA	NA	CASSDSGFGLNTGELFF	TGTGCCAGCAGTGACTCGGGCTTTGGCTTGAACACCGGGGAGCTGTTTTTT
TRBV5-5	TRBJ1-1	NA	NA	CASSIWRGDTEAFF	TGTGCCAGCAGCATTTGGAGGGGGGACACTGAAGCTTTCTTT
TRBV5-1	TRBJ1-3	NA	NA	CASSLAGVGSGNTIYF	TGCGCCAGCAGCTTGGCAGGGGTCGGCTCTGGAAACACCATATATTTT
TRBV9	TRBJ1-4	TRBD1	NA	CASSVEGQGYEKLFF	TGTGCCAGCAGCGTAGAGGGACAGGGCTATGAAAAACTGTTTTTT
TRBV7-2	TRBJ1-5	NA	NA	CASSFRQSNQPQHF	TGTGCCAGCAGCTTTCGGCAGTCCAATCAGCCCCAGCATTTT
TRBV7-9	TRBJ1-2	NA	few	CASSLGSRRYGYTF	TGTGCCAGCAGCTTAGGGTCACGGCGATATGGCTACACCTTC
TRBV9	TRBJ1-2	NA	NA	CASSVGYSYTF	TGTGCCAGCAGCGTAGGGTACTCCTACACCTTC
TRBV4-1	TRBJ1-4	NA	NA	CASSHYEKLFF	TGCGCCAGCAGCCATTATGAAAAACTGTTTTTT
TRBV6-5	TRBJ1-1	TRBD1	once	CASSWTGTGTEAFF	TGTGCCAGCAGTTGGACAGGGACGGGCACTGAAGCTTTCTTT
TRBV12-3/TRBV12-4	TRBJ1-1	NA	NA	CASSLALRSEAFF	TGTGCCAGCAGTTTAGCGCTCAGGTCTGAAGCTTTCTTT
TRBV14	TRBJ1-5	NA	NA	CASSLGTSNQPQHF	TGTGCCAGCAGCTTGGGGACGAGCAATCAGCCCCAGCATTTT
TRBV28	TRBJ1-5	NA	NA	CASSFHPSSTLNQPQHF	TGTGCCAGCAGTTTCCACCCGAGTTCTACCCTGAATCAGCCCCAGCATTTT
TRBV7-3	TRBJ1-2	NA	NA	CASSLGVDYGYTF	TGTGCCAGCAGCTTAGGGGTGGACTATGGCTACACCTTC
TRBV29-1	TRBJ2-5	TRBD1	NA	CSVEDQSGVRGRGTQYF	TGCAGCGTTGAAGATCAAAGTGGGGTCAGGGGGCGCGGGACCCAGTACTTC
TRBV29-1	TRBJ2-7	TRBD1	NA	CSVGTGAYEQYF	TGCAGTGTGGGGACAGGGGCCTACGAGCAGTACTTC
TRBV29-1	TRBJ1-2	NA	NA	CSVEAGAPKRNINYGYTF	TGCAGCGTTGAAGCAGGGGCACCAAAAAGAAACATTAACTATGGCTACACCTTC
TRBV9	TRBJ1-4	TRBD1	NA	CASAHTGTGDEKLFF	TGTGCCAGCGCACACACCGGGACAGGGGATGAAAAACTGTTTTTT
TRBV28	TRBJ1-1	NA	NA	CASKESNTEAFF	TGTGCCAGCAAAGAATCGAACACTGAAGCTTTCTTT
TRBV5-1	TRBJ2-7	TRBD2	NA	CASSLGLAGGGYEQYF	TGCGCCAGCAGCTTGGGACTAGCGGGGGGAGGGTACGAGCAGTACTTC
TRBV2	TRBJ1-1	NA	NA	CAGKSNELTEAFF	TGTGCCGGCAAATCGAACGAACTAACTGAAGCTTTCTTT
TRBV24-1	TRBJ2-2	NA	NA	CATSDRLTGELFF	TGTGCCACCAGTGATCGGCTAACCGGGGAGCTGTTTTTT
TRBV5-8	TRBJ2-2	TRBD1	NA	CASSWTGENGELFF	TGTGCCAGCAGCTGGACAGGGGAAAACGGGGAGCTGTTTTTT
TRBV9	TRBJ1-1	NA	NA	CASSVGTGVNTEAFF	TGTGCCAGCAGCGTAGGAACAGGCGTGAACACTGAAGCTTTCTTT
TRBV19	TRBJ1-1	NA	NA	CASSIPPDGKAFF	TGTGCCAGTAGTATACCCCCGGACGGAAAAGCTTTCTTT